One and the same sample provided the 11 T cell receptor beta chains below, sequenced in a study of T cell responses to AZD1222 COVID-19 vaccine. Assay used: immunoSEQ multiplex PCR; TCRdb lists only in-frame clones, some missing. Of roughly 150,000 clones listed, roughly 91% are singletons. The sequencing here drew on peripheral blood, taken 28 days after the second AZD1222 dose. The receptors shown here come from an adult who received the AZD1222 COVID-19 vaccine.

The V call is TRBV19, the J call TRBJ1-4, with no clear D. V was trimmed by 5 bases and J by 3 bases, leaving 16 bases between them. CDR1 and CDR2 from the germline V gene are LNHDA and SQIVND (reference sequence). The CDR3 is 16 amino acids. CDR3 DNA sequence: TGTGCCAGTAGTCTACAATGGGATCGGGCTAATGAAAAACTGTTTTTT. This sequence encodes CASSLQWDRANEKLFF. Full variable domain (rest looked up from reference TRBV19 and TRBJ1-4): DGGITQSPKYLFRKEGQNVTLSCEQNLNHDAMYWYRQDPGQGLRLIYYSQIVNDFQKGDIAEGYSVSREKKESFPLTVTSAQKNPTAFYLCASSLQWDRANEKLFFGSGTQLSVL.

The CDR3 region has the DNA TGCAGTGCTAGTGTTAGCGGACATATAGATACGCAGTATTTT. As protein: CSASVSGHIDTQYF. The chain links TRBV20-1 to TRBJ2-3; tentative D call: TRBD2 (6 bases). Between the trimmed V and J ends, which lost 3 bases and 5 bases, there was a span of 15 bases. Germline V gene data show CDR1 as DFQATT and CDR2 as SNEGSKA (reference sequence). CDR3 length: 14 residues.

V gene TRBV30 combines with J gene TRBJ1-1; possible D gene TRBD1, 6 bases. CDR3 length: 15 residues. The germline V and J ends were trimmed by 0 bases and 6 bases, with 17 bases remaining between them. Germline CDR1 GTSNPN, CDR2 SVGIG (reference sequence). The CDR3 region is CAWSVRDKGSAEAFF. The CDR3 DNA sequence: TGTGCCTGGAGTGTCCGGGACAAGGGGTCGGCTGAAGCTTTCTTT.

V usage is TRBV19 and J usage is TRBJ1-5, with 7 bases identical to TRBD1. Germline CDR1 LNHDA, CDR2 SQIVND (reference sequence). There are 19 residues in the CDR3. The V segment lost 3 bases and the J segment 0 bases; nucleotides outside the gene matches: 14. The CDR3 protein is CASSIEHRGTLSSNQPQHF. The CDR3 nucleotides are TGTGCCAGTAGTATCGAGCACAGGGGTACGTTGAGTAGCAATCAGCCCCAGCATTTT.

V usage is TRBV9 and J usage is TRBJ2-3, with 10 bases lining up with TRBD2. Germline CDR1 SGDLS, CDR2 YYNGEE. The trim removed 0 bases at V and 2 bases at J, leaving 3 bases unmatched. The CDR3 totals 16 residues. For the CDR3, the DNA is TGTGCCAGCAGCGTAGGACTAGCGGGTCCCACAGATACGCAGTATTTT. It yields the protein CASSVGLAGPTDTQYF. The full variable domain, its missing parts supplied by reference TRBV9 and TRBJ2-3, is DSGVTQTPKHLITATGQRVTLRCSPRSGDLSVYWYQQSLDQGLQFLIQYYNGEERAKGNILERFSAQQFPDLHSELNLSSLELGDSALYFCASSVGLAGPTDTQYFGPGTRLTVL.

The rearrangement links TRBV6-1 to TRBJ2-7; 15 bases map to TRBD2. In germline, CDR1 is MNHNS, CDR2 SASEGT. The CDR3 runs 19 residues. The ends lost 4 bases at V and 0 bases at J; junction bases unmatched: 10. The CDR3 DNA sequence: TGTGCCAGCAGTGGGGGACTAGCGGGGGGACTAGGGAGCTCCTACGAGCAGTACTTC. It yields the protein CASSGGLAGGLGSSYEQYF.

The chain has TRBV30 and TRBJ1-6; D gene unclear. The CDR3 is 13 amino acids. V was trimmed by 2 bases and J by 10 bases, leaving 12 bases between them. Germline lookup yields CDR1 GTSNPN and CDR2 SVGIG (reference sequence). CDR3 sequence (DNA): TGTGCCTGGAGTCCATCTCGGGGATCACCCCTCCACTTT. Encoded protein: CAWSPSRGSPLHF.

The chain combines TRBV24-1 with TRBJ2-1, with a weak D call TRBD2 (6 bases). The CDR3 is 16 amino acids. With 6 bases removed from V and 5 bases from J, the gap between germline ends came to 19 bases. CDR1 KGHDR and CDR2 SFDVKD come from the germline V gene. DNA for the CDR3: TGTGCCACCAGTACCGATCTGGGGGGACGCCACAATGAGCAGTTCTTC. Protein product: CATSTDLGGRHNEQFF.

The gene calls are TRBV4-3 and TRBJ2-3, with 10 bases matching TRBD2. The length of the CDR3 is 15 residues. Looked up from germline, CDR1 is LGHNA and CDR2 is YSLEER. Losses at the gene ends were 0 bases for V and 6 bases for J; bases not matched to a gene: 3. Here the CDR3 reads CASSQERGLADTQYF. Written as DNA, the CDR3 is TGCGCCAGCAGCCAAGAAAGGGGACTAGCGGATACGCAGTATTTT.

CDR3 protein: CASSRLGIDNRFF. In nucleotides, the CDR3 is TGCGCCAGCAGCCGGTTGGGAATAGATAATAGGTTCTTC. The chain couples TRBV4-1 to TRBJ2-1, with no clear D. The germline V and J ends were trimmed by 4 bases and 15 bases, with 19 bases remaining between them. The CDR3 consists of 13 residues. The germline V gene has CDR1 MGHRA and CDR2 YSYEKL.

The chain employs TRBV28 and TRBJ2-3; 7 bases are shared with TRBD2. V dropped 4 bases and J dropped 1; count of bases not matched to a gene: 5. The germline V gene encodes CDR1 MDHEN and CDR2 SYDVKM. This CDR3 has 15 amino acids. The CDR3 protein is CASSSTAGGTDTQYF. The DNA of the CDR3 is TGTGCCAGCAGTTCTACCGCGGGGGGCACAGATACGCAGTATTTT.